A few counts support the clone carrying this TCR beta chain. Its antigen is still unknown. This specimen belongs to a study of vaccination and CD4 T cells after COVID-19. Study results and caveats: For SARS-CoV-2-reactive clonotypes, the median went from about 20 to 38, a nonsignificant increase.

Treatment defined: approximately nine-day PBMC culture with coronavirus spike peptide pools or control peptides (ViraFEST assay). Cultured CD4+ T cells had their DNA profiled by the Oncomine TCR Beta short-read assay. From CD4+ T cells that had been cultured, genomic DNA was extracted. TCRdb independently ran MiXCR on the PCR reads; one entry per CDR3 protein. Of 20,000 to 25,000 distinct CDR3 sequences listed, 70% are singletons. Germline CDR1 reads DFQATT; CDR2 reads SNEGSKA (reference sequence). The CDR3 sequence is 17 residues long. V was clipped by 6 bases and J by 4 bases; unmatched bases: 14. Sequenced sample: CD4+ T cells from blood, cultured in vitro. This TCR came from a human donor who had recovered from COVID-19. V is TRBV20-1 and J is TRBJ2-5; 13 bases match TRBD2. CDR3 coding DNA: TGCAGTGCGCTACCCGCCGGTGGGACTAGCGGGGTAGAGACCCAGTACTTC. Amino acids: CSALPAGGTSGVETQYF.